The rows below give T cell receptor beta chains drawn from one sample of a study of PD-1 and CTLA-4 blockade in melanoma. Some clones are missing from TCRdb's copy, which holds only in-frame ones; the method was immunoSEQ multiplex PCR. The repertoire includes roughly 30,000 clones, approximately 90% of them detected once, and approximately 8.6% sits in the top ten. The sequenced sample was CD8+ T cells from peripheral blood, obtained from a patient given anti-PD-1 treatment. The receptors derive from a human donor with melanoma. CDR3s include the opening cysteine and the closing phenylalanine or tryptophan. Each record gives: V gene, CDR3 protein.

V gene: TRBV3-1/TRBV3-2
CDR3 protein: CASSGRQYNEQFF

V gene: TRBV29-1
CDR3 protein: CSVDGTPAYNEQFF

V gene: TRBV10-2
CDR3 protein: CASSVPLRTDTQYF

V gene: TRBV30
CDR3 protein: CAWISGATYNEQFF

V gene: TRBV7-6
CDR3 protein: CASSLDYGYTF

V gene: TRBV6-5
CDR3 protein: CASSYSTSGTQYF

V gene: TRBV28
CDR3 protein: CASSPRGDWNTEAFF

V gene: TRBV4-2
CDR3 protein: CASSQLNQPQHF

V gene: TRBV5-1
CDR3 protein: CASSLSGGYNEQFF

V gene: TRBV6-5
CDR3 protein: CASSPGRLSGETQYF

V gene: TRBV6-2/TRBV6-3
CDR3 protein: CASSYSTTDGTYGYTF

V gene: TRBV19
CDR3 protein: CASSNGAYSNQPQHF

V gene: TRBV27
CDR3 protein: CASSLWASGGGTDTQYF

V gene: TRBV30
CDR3 protein: CAWSLESGNTIYF

V gene: TRBV5-4
CDR3 protein: CASSPPGTGDMIEAFF

V gene: TRBV9
CDR3 protein: CASSDRTSGGLGTDTQYF

V gene: TRBV19
CDR3 protein: CASSGTHSYNEQFF

V gene: TRBV5-6
CDR3 protein: CASSLAAATNEKLFF

V gene: TRBV4-2
CDR3 protein: CASSQASQGYTEAFF

V gene: TRBV6-5
CDR3 protein: CASSPRRVSYEQYF

V gene: TRBV2
CDR3 protein: CASKSGERDTEAFF

V gene: TRBV24-1
CDR3 protein: CATSDPQGPGYTF

V gene: TRBV19
CDR3 protein: CASGDRGYEQYF

V gene: TRBV27
CDR3 protein: CASSRGLAGGLTDTQYF

V gene: TRBV18
CDR3 protein: CASSPSPADEQYF

V gene: TRBV10-3
CDR3 protein: CAISEPGYIEQYF

V gene: TRBV5-1
CDR3 protein: CASSPVDGAGANVLTF

V gene: TRBV7-8
CDR3 protein: CASSLEDRWGTEAFF

V gene: TRBV5-4
CDR3 protein: CASSADRLEAFF

V gene: TRBV21-1
CDR3 protein: CASSKAATSSSYNEQFF

V gene: TRBV9
CDR3 protein: CASSVANNEQFF

V gene: TRBV3-1/TRBV3-2
CDR3 protein: CASSQTGGDTGELFF

V gene: TRBV19
CDR3 protein: CASSLYGYRDRATANEKLFF

V gene: TRBV5-6
CDR3 protein: CASSSAALPYNSPLHF

V gene: TRBV28
CDR3 protein: CASSGLAGPNTGELFF

V gene: TRBV9
CDR3 protein: CASSVEPTEDSSYNEQFF

V gene: TRBV19
CDR3 protein: CASSTTGLSWTEAFF

V gene: TRBV28
CDR3 protein: CASSFPGTETSTDTQYF

V gene: TRBV11-2
CDR3 protein: CAIPGATGELFF

V gene: TRBV7-9
CDR3 protein: CASSPAGTPASGANVLTF

V gene: TRBV30
CDR3 protein: CAWSHGNEKLFF

V gene: TRBV19
CDR3 protein: CASISFSGEQYF

V gene: TRBV19
CDR3 protein: CASSFTGSYNEQFF

V gene: TRBV6-5
CDR3 protein: CASSQWDEQYF

V gene: TRBV2
CDR3 protein: CASSAYRYNEQFF

V gene: TRBV5-4
CDR3 protein: CASSGLTGNTEAFF

V gene: TRBV6-6
CDR3 protein: CASNQGLGTEAFF

V gene: TRBV6-6
CDR3 protein: CASSYRDRETEAFF

V gene: TRBV7-9
CDR3 protein: CASRQEGGYTEAFF

V gene: TRBV5-8
CDR3 protein: CASSPLGQGKETQYF